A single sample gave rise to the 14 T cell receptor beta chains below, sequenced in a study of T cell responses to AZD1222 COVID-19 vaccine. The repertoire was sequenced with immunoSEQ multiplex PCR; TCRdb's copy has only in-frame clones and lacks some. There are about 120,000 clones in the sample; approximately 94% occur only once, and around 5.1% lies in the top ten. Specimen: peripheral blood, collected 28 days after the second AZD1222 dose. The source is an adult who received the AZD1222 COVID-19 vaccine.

CDR3 sequence (DNA): TGTGCCTGGAGTGACAGGGGGAAGGACTATGGCTACACCTTC. It is translated as CAWSDRGKDYGYTF. This chain connects TRBV30 to TRBJ1-2; the match to TRBD1 covers 8 bases. CDR1 is GTSNPN and CDR2 is SVGIG in the germline V gene (reference sequence). CDR3 size: 14 residues. The J segment lost 3 bases and the V segment lost 1 base, leaving 4 bases of the junction unmatched. The variable domain in full, completed from reference TRBV30 and TRBJ1-2, reads SQTIHQWPATLVQPVGSPLSLECTVEGTSNPNLYWYRQAAGRGLQLLFYSVGIGQISSEVPQNLSASRPQDRQFILSSKKLLLSDSGFYLCAWSDRGKDYGYTFGSGTRLTVV.

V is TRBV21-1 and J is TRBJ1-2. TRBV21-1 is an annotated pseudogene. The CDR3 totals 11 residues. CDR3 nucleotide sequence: TGTGCCAGCAGATTGAGATATGGCTACACCTTC. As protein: CASRLRYGYTF.

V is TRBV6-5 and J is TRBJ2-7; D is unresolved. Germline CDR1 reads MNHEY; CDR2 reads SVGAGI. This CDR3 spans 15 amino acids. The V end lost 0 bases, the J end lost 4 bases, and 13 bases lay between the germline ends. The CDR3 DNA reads TGTGCCAGCAGTTACTCGACCTGGGCCCGATACGAGCAGTACTTC. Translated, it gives CASSYSTWARYEQYF.

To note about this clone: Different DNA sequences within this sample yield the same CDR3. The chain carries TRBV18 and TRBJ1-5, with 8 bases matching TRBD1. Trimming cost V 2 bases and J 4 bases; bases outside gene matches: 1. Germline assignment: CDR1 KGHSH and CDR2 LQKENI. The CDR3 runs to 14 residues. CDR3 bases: TGTGCCAGCTCACCAGGGACAGGAAATCAGCCCCAGCATTTT. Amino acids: CASSPGTGNQPQHF.

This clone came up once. The CDR3 sequence: CAWSEGAGGRDTQYF. The CDR3 region has the DNA TGTGCCTGGAGTGAAGGAGCAGGGGGCAGGGATACGCAGTATTTT. The rearrangement joins TRBV30 to TRBJ2-3, with 8 bases lining up with TRBD1. Germline CDR1 reads GTSNPN; CDR2 reads SVGIG (reference sequence). This CDR3 has 15 amino acids. The trim removed 1 base at V and 6 bases at J, leaving 9 bases unmatched.

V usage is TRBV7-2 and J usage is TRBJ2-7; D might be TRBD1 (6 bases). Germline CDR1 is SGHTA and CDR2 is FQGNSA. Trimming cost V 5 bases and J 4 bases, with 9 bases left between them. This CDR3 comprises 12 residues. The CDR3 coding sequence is TGTGCCAGCAGCGCCGGACAGTACGAGCAGTACTTC. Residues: CASSAGQYEQYF.

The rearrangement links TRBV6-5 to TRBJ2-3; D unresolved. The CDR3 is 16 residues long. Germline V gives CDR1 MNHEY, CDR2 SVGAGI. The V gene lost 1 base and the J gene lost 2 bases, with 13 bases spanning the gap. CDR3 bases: TGTGCCAGCAGTTACTTGTCAGTAGCTAACACAGATACGCAGTATTTT. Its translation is CASSYLSVANTDTQYF.

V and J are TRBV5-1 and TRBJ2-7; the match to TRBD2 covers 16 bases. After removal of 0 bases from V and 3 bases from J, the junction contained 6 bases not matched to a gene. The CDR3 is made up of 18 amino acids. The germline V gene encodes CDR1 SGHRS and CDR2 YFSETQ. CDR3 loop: CASSLAGTSGRARYEQYF. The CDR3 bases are TGCGCCAGCAGCTTGGCCGGGACTAGCGGGAGGGCCCGCTACGAGCAGTACTTC. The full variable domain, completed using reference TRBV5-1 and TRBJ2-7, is KAGVTQTPRYLIKTRGQQVTLSCSPISGHRSVSWYQQTPGQGLQFLFEYFSETQRNKGNFPGRFSGRQFSNSRSEMNVSTLELGDSALYLCASSLAGTSGRARYEQYFGPGTRLTVT.

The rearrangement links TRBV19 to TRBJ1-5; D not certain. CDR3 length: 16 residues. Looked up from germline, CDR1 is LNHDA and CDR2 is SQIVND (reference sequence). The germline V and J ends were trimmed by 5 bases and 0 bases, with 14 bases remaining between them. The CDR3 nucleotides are TGTGCCAGTAGTTTGTTGACTCTATATAGCAATCAGCCCCAGCATTTT. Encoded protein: CASSLLTLYSNQPQHF.

The CDR3 loop is CASSLMGGTEAFF. For the CDR3, the DNA is TGTGCCAGCAGCTTAATGGGGGGCACTGAAGCTTTCTTT. V gene TRBV7-8 combines with J gene TRBJ1-1, with TRBD1 as a possible D gene (5 bases). Germline V gives CDR1 SGHVS, CDR2 FQNEAQ. V was clipped by 2 bases and J by 4 bases, with 8 bases between them. This CDR3 comprises 13 residues. The whole variable domain, filled in from reference TRBV7-8 and TRBJ1-1, reads GAGVSQSPRYKVAKRGQDVALRCDPISGHVSLFWYQQALGQGPEFLTYFQNEAQLDKSGLPSDRFFAERPEGSVSTLKIQRTQQEDSAVYLCASSLMGGTEAFFGQGTRLTVV.

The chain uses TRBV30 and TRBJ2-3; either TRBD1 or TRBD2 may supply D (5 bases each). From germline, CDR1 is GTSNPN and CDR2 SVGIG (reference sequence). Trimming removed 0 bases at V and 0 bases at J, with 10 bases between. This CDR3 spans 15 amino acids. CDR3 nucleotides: TGTGCCTGGAGTGTTTGGGGGTCTAGCACAGATACGCAGTATTTT. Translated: CAWSVWGSSTDTQYF.

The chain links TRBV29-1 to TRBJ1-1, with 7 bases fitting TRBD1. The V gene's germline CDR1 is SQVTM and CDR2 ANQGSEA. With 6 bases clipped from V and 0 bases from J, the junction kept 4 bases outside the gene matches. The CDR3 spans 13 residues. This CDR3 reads CSVEDRMNTEAFF. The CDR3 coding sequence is TGCAGCGTCGAGGACAGGATGAACACTGAAGCTTTCTTT.

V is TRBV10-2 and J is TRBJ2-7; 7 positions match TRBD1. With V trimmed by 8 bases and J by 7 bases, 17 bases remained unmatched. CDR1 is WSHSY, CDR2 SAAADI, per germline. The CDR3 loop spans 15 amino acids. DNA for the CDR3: TGCGCCAGCCGACGTCCGGGACAGCTAGGTAGGGAGCAGTACTTC. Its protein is CASRRPGQLGREQYF.

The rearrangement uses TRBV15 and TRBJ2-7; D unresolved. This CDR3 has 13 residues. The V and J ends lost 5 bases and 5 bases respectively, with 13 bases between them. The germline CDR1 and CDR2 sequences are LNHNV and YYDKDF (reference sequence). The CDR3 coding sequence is TGTGCCACCAGCCGGACGGGCGGCGACGAGCAGTACTTC. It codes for CATSRTGGDEQYF.